The next 25 T cell receptor beta chains were all read from a single sample in a study of blood T cell repertoires in COVID-19. Assay used: immunoSEQ multiplex PCR; TCRdb lists only in-frame clones, some missing. The sample has 130,000 to 150,000 clones, about 89% seen once. The sequenced sample consisted of PBMCs or T cells enriched from blood (not recorded which). The receptors were gathered from a man aged 55 to 70 who had recovered from COVID-19.

This clone was observed a handful of times. This chain connects TRBV7-9 to TRBJ2-7; 10 positions agree with TRBD1. Losses at the gene ends were 3 bases for V and 3 bases for J; bases not matched to a gene: 5. This CDR3 comprises 15 residues. Germline CDR1 reads SEHNR; CDR2 reads FQNEAQ (reference sequence). CDR3 region: CASSFRDRGHYEQYF. The CDR3 nucleotides are TGTGCCAGCAGCTTTCGGGACAGGGGACACTACGAGCAGTACTTC.

The chain is built from TRBV12-5 and TRBJ2-1; no clear D. Germline CDR1 reads LGHNT; CDR2 reads FRNRAP. The germline V and J ends were trimmed by 2 bases and 0 bases, with 14 bases remaining between them. CDR3 length: 17 amino acids. Here the CDR3 DNA reads TGTGCTAGTGGTTTGTCGCGGCGGCAGAGCTCCTACAATGAGCAGTTCTTC. This translates into CASGLSRRQSSYNEQFF.

V usage is TRBV4-2 and J usage is TRBJ2-7; 14 bases agree with TRBD2. V lost 1 base to trimming and J lost 2 bases; unmatched junction nucleotides: 10. The CDR3 runs to 19 residues. Germline V gene lookup returns CDR1 LGHNA and CDR2 YNFKEQ. The CDR3 DNA reads as TGTGCCAGCAGCCAAGGTCTGGGTGGGACTAGCGGGAGAGCCTACGAGCAGTACTTC. It specifies CASSQGLGGTSGRAYEQYF.

The chain couples TRBV4-1 to TRBJ2-5; D gene unclear. Germline CDR1 is MGHRA and CDR2 is YSYEKL. V shed 0 bases and J shed 2 bases, with 10 bases lying between them. The CDR3 is 15 amino acids. The CDR3 coding sequence is TGCGCCAGCAGCCAAGAAGGAGTGGCTCAAGAGACCCAGTACTTC. Translating gives CASSQEGVAQETQYF.

V gene TRBV29-1 combines with J gene TRBJ1-4; 7 bases are a match to TRBD1. V shed 4 bases, J shed 3 bases, and the junction held 2 bases outside the gene matches. The length of the CDR3 is 13 residues. The germline gives CDR1 SQVTM, CDR2 ANQGSEA. The CDR3 DNA is TGCAGCGTTGGACAGGGCCCTAATGAAAAACTGTTTTTT. Encoded protein: CSVGQGPNEKLFF.

This sequence joins TRBV6-5 and TRBJ2-1; weak D call: TRBD1 (5 bases). The ends were cut back, 0 bases at V and 2 bases at J, with 11 bases in the middle. The CDR3 extends over 16 amino acids. Looked up from germline, CDR1 is MNHEY and CDR2 is SVGAGI. The CDR3 here is CASSYSRTTAYNEQFF. As DNA, the CDR3 is TGTGCCAGCAGTTACTCGAGGACAACGGCCTACAATGAGCAGTTCTTC.

The V call is TRBV5-5, the J call TRBJ2-3, with TRBD1 matching over 8 bases. The V segment lost 7 bases and the J segment 6 bases; nucleotides outside the gene matches: 10. The CDR3 extends over 14 amino acids. Germline CDR1 SGHKS, CDR2 YYEKEE (reference sequence). This CDR3 is CASGGTGGQDTQYF. CDR3 sequence (DNA): TGTGCCAGCGGCGGGACAGGCGGCCAGGATACGCAGTATTTT.

V gene TRBV3-1 (or the pseudogene TRBV3-2) combines with J gene TRBJ1-2; the D gene is possibly TRBD1 (5 bases). V lost 4 bases to trimming and J lost 14 bases, with 17 bases between them. Germline loops: CDR1 LGHDT, CDR2 YNNKEL (reference sequence). The CDR3 has 12 residues. CDR3 sequence (DNA): TGTGCCAGCAGCCCATGGGGGAGGGAGGTTACCTTC. Residues: CASSPWGREVTF.

The chain has TRBV9 and TRBJ2-3; D perhaps matches TRBD2 (5 bases). The CDR3 consists of 14 residues. Germline loops: CDR1 SGDLS, CDR2 YYNGEE. V was pared by 0 bases and J by 3 bases, with 8 bases between. Written as DNA, the CDR3 is TGTGCCAGCAGCGTAGATAGCGCGACAGATACGCAGTATTTT. This codes for CASSVDSATDTQYF.

This chain joins TRBV5-8 and TRBJ2-4, with D possibly being TRBD2 (5 bases). The V gene's germline CDR1 is SGHTS and CDR2 YDEGEE. The CDR3 extends over 15 amino acids. The V gene lost 4 bases and the J gene lost 0 bases, with 11 bases spanning the gap. In DNA, the CDR3 is TGTGCCAGCAGCCCCTGGCGGGTAGCCAAAAACATTCAGTACTTC. Translated: CASSPWRVAKNIQYF.

The chain carries TRBV15 and TRBJ2-2, with TRBD2 identical over 14 bases. With V trimmed by 3 bases and J by 9 bases, 3 bases remained unmatched. The CDR3 length is 15 residues. Germline CDR1 is LNHNV and CDR2 is YYDKDF (reference sequence). The CDR3 DNA reads TGTGCCACCAGCAGGGGACTAGCGGGAGACAGGGAGCTGTTTTTT. Encoded protein: CATSRGLAGDRELFF. Based on the CDR3 plus reference TRBV15 and TRBJ2-2, the full variable domain is DAMVIQNPRYQVTQFGKPVTLSCSQTLNHNVMYWYQQKSSQAPKLLFHYYDKDFNNEADTPDNFQSRRPNTSFCFLDIRSPGLGDTAMYLCATSRGLAGDRELFFGEGSRLTVL.

The chain couples TRBV9 to TRBJ2-3; 14 nucleotides line up with TRBD2. J gave up 5 bases and V 3 bases, and 8 bases lay outside the gene matches. This CDR3 comprises 17 residues. Germline V lookup: CDR1 SGDLS, CDR2 YYNGEE. The CDR3 loop is CASSERLAGGMGDTQYF. CDR3 in DNA: TGTGCCAGCAGCGAACGACTAGCGGGAGGGATGGGAGATACGCAGTATTTT.

This clone is a singleton in its sample. The chain recombines TRBV4-1 with TRBJ2-4; maybe TRBD2 (7 bases). Germline V gives CDR1 MGHRA, CDR2 YSYEKL. Trimming left V 0 bases short and J 8 bases short, with 14 bases between. CDR3 length: 15 amino acids. CDR3 sequence: CASSQDMGGRDIQYF. The CDR3, as DNA: TGCGCCAGCAGCCAAGATATGGGGGGGCGAGACATTCAGTACTTC.

The chain combines TRBV5-1 with TRBJ2-7; D is ambiguous. The CDR3 has 13 amino acids. Germline CDR1 SGHRS, CDR2 YFSETQ. The V and J ends lost 0 bases and 3 bases respectively, with 7 bases between them. CDR3 DNA: TGCGCCAGCAGCTTGGCCGAGTTCTACGAGCAGTACTTC. Encoded protein: CASSLAEFYEQYF.

The J gene is TRBJ2-7, the V gene TRBV3-1 (or the pseudogene TRBV3-2); a weak D match, TRBD2 (6 bases). This CDR3 contains 13 residues. The V end was cut by 4 bases, the J end by 7 bases, with 14 bases between. In germline, CDR1 is LGHDT, CDR2 YNNKEL (reference sequence). CDR3 amino acids: CASSPLGGREQYF. The CDR3 bases are TGTGCCAGCAGCCCTCTGGGAGGACGGGAGCAGTACTTC.

The chain recombines TRBV10-2 with TRBJ2-5; a possible D gene is TRBD1 (6 bases). Trimming stripped 7 bases from V and 1 base from J, with 10 bases between. The CDR3 is made up of 13 amino acids. The germline gives CDR1 WSHSY, CDR2 SAAADI. CDR3 in amino acids: CASTGALQETQYF. The CDR3, as DNA: TGCGCCAGCACAGGGGCCCTCCAAGAGACCCAGTACTTC.

This rearrangement joins TRBV6-5 to TRBJ1-5; possible D gene TRBD1, 5 bases. Germline CDR1 MNHEY, CDR2 SVGAGI. There are 15 residues in the CDR3. With 5 bases removed from V and 3 bases from J, the gap between germline ends came to 14 bases. The CDR3 is CASSPTRQNNQPQHF. CDR3 bases: TGTGCCAGCAGTCCTACCCGACAGAACAATCAGCCCCAGCATTTT.

This clone was recorded once. The genes are TRBV3-1 (or the pseudogene TRBV3-2) and TRBJ1-2; D might be TRBD1 (6 bases). This CDR3 region has 15 residues. V was pared by 0 bases and J by 7 bases, with 15 bases between. Germline CDR1 LGHDT, CDR2 YNNKEL (reference sequence). CDR3 residues: CASSQDSQGLGGYTF. The CDR3 coding sequence is TGTGCCAGCAGCCAAGATTCGCAGGGGCTAGGTGGCTACACCTTC.

The rearrangement links TRBV19 to TRBJ2-3, with 8 bases that match TRBD2. J lost 6 bases, V lost 4 bases, and 6 bases had no gene match. Looked up from germline, CDR1 is LNHDA and CDR2 is SQIVND (reference sequence). The CDR3 covers 14 residues. In DNA form, the CDR3 reads TGTGCCAGTAGTACGGGACTAGGGGTGGATACGCAGTATTTT. Translation gives CASSTGLGVDTQYF. The whole variable domain, remainder taken from reference TRBV19 and TRBJ2-3, is DGGITQSPKYLFRKEGQNVTLSCEQNLNHDAMYWYRQDPGQGLRLIYYSQIVNDFQKGDIAEGYSVSREKKESFPLTVTSAQKNPTAFYLCASSTGLGVDTQYFGPGTRLTVL.

The chain has TRBV4-1 and TRBJ2-7; 9 bases match TRBD2. J lost 6 bases, V lost 5 bases, and 2 bases had no gene match. The CDR3 consists of 12 residues. The V gene's germline CDR1 is MGHRA and CDR2 YSYEKL. The CDR3 loop is CASSGLAFEQYF. CDR3 DNA sequence: TGCGCCAGCAGCGGACTAGCGTTCGAGCAGTACTTC.

Only one count was recorded for this clone. The gene calls are TRBV6-5 and TRBJ1-1; possibly TRBD1 for D (6 bases). V shed 6 bases and J shed 0 bases, with 11 bases lying between them. This CDR3 comprises 14 residues. Germline V gives CDR1 MNHEY, CDR2 SVGAGI. CDR3 region: CASRPNRVNTEAFF. The DNA of the CDR3 is TGTGCCAGCAGGCCGAACAGGGTGAACACTGAAGCTTTCTTT.

The genes are TRBV9 and TRBJ2-1; 7 bases are shared with TRBD2. The CDR3 totals 13 residues. V shed 3 bases and J 9 bases; nucleotides not matched to a gene: 6. In germline, CDR1 is SGDLS, CDR2 YYNGEE. The DNA for the CDR3 is TGTGCCAGCAGCGCCACCTCGGGGGGTGAGCAGTTCTTC. Translation gives CASSATSGGEQFF.

The chain joins TRBV5-1 to TRBJ2-1; tentatively, D is TRBD1 (5 bases). This CDR3 has 14 amino acids. Per germline, CDR1 SGHRS and CDR2 YFSETQ. Deletions cut 0 bases from V and 9 bases from J, with 13 bases between. The CDR3: CASSLEWGHSEQFF. In DNA form, the CDR3 reads TGCGCCAGCAGCTTGGAGTGGGGCCATAGTGAGCAGTTCTTC.

This chain uses TRBV19 with TRBJ1-5; possible D gene TRBD1, 5 bases. Trimming left V 5 bases short and J 9 bases short, with 20 bases between. This CDR3 is 15 amino acids long. CDR1 and CDR2 from the germline V gene are LNHDA and SQIVND (reference sequence). The CDR3 region has the DNA TGTGCCAGTAGTCCTAGGGTGAAGGGACTGTGGCCCCAGCATTTT. Residues: CASSPRVKGLWPQHF.

The chain combines TRBV10-2 with TRBJ1-1; D gene unclear. CDR3 length: 10 amino acids. Per the germline V gene, CDR1 is WSHSY and CDR2 is SAAADI. Trimming took off 9 bases at V and 5 bases at J, with 7 bases between the two ends. As DNA, the CDR3 is TGCGCCAGTGGTAGTACTGAAGCTTTCTTT. Protein product: CASGSTEAFF.